This T cell receptor beta chain was captured in a study of T cell repertoires in cytomegalovirus infection. This clonotype has only a few counts. Its antigen is currently unknown. One entry per CDR3 protein, called by TCRdb with MiXCR from the reads. The data hold about 600,000 distinct CDR3 sequences, with roughly 24% observed a single time. Study outcomes and limitations: CMV-specific HLA-C-restricted TCR beta clonotypes dominated the ex vivo response.

Unmatched junction bases numbered 0, after V lost 2 bases and J lost 7 bases. Germline CDR1 reads MNHEY; CDR2 reads SVGEGT. CDR3 length equals 14 residues. Sequencing was done on a sample of CD8+ T cells from PBMCs. V and J are TRBV6-2 or TRBV6-3 and TRBJ1-6; TRBD1 agrees at 9 bases. This TCR came from a human donor in good health (CMV status not recorded). Some clones in this sample may be carry-over from other donors' samples. CDR3 nucleotide sequence: TGTGCCAGCAGTTACGGGACAGGGAATTCACCCCTCCACTTT. This gives the protein CASSYGTGNSPLHF.